The 32 T cell receptor beta chains given below trace back to one sample, sequenced in a study of blood T cell repertoires in COVID-19. Profiling relied on immunoSEQ multiplex PCR, and the TCRdb table lists in-frame clones only, not all of them. The sample holds fewer than 35,000 clones, around 90% seen once. Sequencing was carried out using peripheral blood. The source of these receptors is a man in his fifties with active or convalescent COVID-19.

The V and J genes are TRBV28 and TRBJ2-3, with D maybe TRBD2 (6 bases). CDR3 length equals 14 residues. Deletions cut 2 bases from V and 2 bases from J, with 8 bases between. From germline, CDR1 is MDHEN and CDR2 SYDVKM. The CDR3 nucleotides read TGTGCCAGCAGTTTAGCGGGAATCACAGATACGCAGTATTTT. Its translation: CASSLAGITDTQYF.

The chain is built from TRBV7-2 and TRBJ2-2, with a weak D call TRBD1 (5 bases). CDR1 and CDR2 from the germline V gene are SGHTA and FQGNSA. This CDR3 has 13 amino acids. The V gene lost 2 bases and the J gene lost 5 bases, with 6 bases spanning the gap. In DNA, the CDR3 is TGTGCCAGCAGCTTACGACAGACCGGGGAGCTGTTTTTT. Its protein is CASSLRQTGELFF.

This clone was recorded a few times. The chain joins TRBV5-8 to TRBJ2-7; a weak D match, TRBD1 (5 bases). This CDR3 contains 14 residues. V was clipped by 0 bases and J by 3 bases, with 10 bases between them. Germline CDR1 is SGHTS and CDR2 is YDEGEE. CDR3 coding DNA: TGTGCCAGCAGCTTGGCAGGGATCCACTACGAGCAGTACTTC. Encoded protein: CASSLAGIHYEQYF.

V usage is TRBV11-2 and J usage is TRBJ2-1; D uncertain. The germline V gene has CDR1 SGHAT and CDR2 FQNNGV. The V end was cut by 3 bases, the J end by 7 bases, with 16 bases between. The CDR3 has 15 amino acids. The CDR3 is CASSLSLAVRNEQFF. CDR3 nucleotide sequence: TGTGCCAGCAGCTTGTCCCTTGCGGTACGAAATGAGCAGTTCTTC.

This clone was detected only a few times. This rearrangement joins TRBV29-1 to TRBJ2-2; tentatively, D is TRBD2 (6 bases). With 7 bases removed from V and 5 bases from J, the gap between germline ends came to 14 bases. The germline V gene encodes CDR1 SQVTM and CDR2 ANQGSEA. The CDR3 consists of 13 residues. The CDR3 region has the DNA TGCAGCGCTCAAGCAGGGAGGACCGGGGAGCTGTTTTTT. Residues: CSAQAGRTGELFF.

The chain has TRBV11-2 and TRBJ2-7; 9 positions agree with TRBD1. From germline, CDR1 is SGHAT and CDR2 FQNNGV. The ends lost 3 bases at V and 4 bases at J; junction bases unmatched: 1. The CDR3 covers 13 residues. CDR3 sequence: CASSFGTGYEQYF. The DNA of the CDR3 is TGTGCCAGCAGCTTCGGGACAGGGTACGAGCAGTACTTC.

V is TRBV19 and J is TRBJ1-2, with TRBD1 as a possible D gene (6 bases). The germline V gene has CDR1 LNHDA and CDR2 SQIVND (reference sequence). The CDR3 extends over 13 amino acids. Between the trimmed V and J ends, which lost 4 bases and 2 bases, there was a span of 8 bases. Here the CDR3 reads CASSRTENYGYTF. The DNA of the CDR3 is TGTGCCAGTAGTAGGACAGAAAACTATGGCTACACCTTC. The full variable domain, completed using reference TRBV19 and TRBJ1-2, is DGGITQSPKYLFRKEGQNVTLSCEQNLNHDAMYWYRQDPGQGLRLIYYSQIVNDFQKGDIAEGYSVSREKKESFPLTVTSAQKNPTAFYLCASSRTENYGYTFGSGTRLTVV.

This chain links TRBV7-2 with TRBJ2-3, with D perhaps matching TRBD2 (6 bases). CDR1 is SGHTA, CDR2 FQGNSA, per germline. Trimming stripped 4 bases from V and 0 bases from J, with 11 bases between. CDR3 size: 15 residues. The CDR3 nucleotides read TGTGCCAGCAGCTCCGGAGGGGCTAGCACAGATACGCAGTATTTT. Amino acid sequence: CASSSGGASTDTQYF.

This clone was observed a single time. The V and J genes are TRBV10-3 and TRBJ2-7, with TRBD1 as a possible D gene (6 bases). The V gene's germline CDR1 is ENHRY and CDR2 SYGVKD. The CDR3 consists of 16 residues. The V gene lost 3 bases and the J gene lost 6 bases, with 21 bases spanning the gap. The CDR3 loop reads CAISDTWGQGFGEQYF. The DNA of the CDR3 is TGTGCCATCAGTGATACATGGGGGCAGGGCTTCGGCGAGCAGTACTTC.

This clone was observed once. The rearrangement links TRBV6-5 to TRBJ2-1; D is unresolved. This CDR3 contains 14 residues. Trimming stripped 6 bases from V and 8 bases from J, with 17 bases between. In germline, CDR1 is MNHEY, CDR2 SVGAGI. CDR3 DNA sequence: TGTGCCAGCAGGGGCCAACCCGGAATCCATGAGCAGTTCTTC. Amino acid sequence: CASRGQPGIHEQFF.

The chain couples TRBV30 to TRBJ1-6; a possible D gene is TRBD1 (5 bases). The CDR3 spans 13 residues. V shed 4 bases and J shed 9 bases, with 13 bases lying between them. Per germline, CDR1 GTSNPN and CDR2 SVGIG (reference sequence). CDR3 DNA sequence: TGTGCCTGGACAACAGGTTTTGGTTCACCCCTCCACTTT. Residues: CAWTTGFGSPLHF.

The chain has TRBV14 and TRBJ2-7; 11 positions match TRBD2. Losses at the gene ends were 4 bases for V and 3 bases for J; bases not matched to a gene: 11. CDR1 is SGHDN and CDR2 is FVKESK in the germline V gene. CDR3 size: 17 residues. CDR3 bases: TGTGCCAGCAGCCCCCCCCGTCTAGCGGGAGGCGGCTACGAGCAGTACTTC. Protein product: CASSPPRLAGGGYEQYF.

The rearrangement uses TRBV2 and TRBJ2-7; 8 nucleotides agree with TRBD1. The CDR3 contains 14 residues. Germline V gene data show CDR1 as SNHLY and CDR2 as FYNNEI. V lost 8 bases to trimming and J lost 0 bases; unmatched junction nucleotides: 6. CDR3 loop: CASGGDRSSYEQYF. CDR3 DNA: TGTGCCAGCGGAGGGGACAGGAGCTCCTACGAGCAGTACTTC.

J is TRBJ2-7 and V is TRBV4-3; TRBD2 matches at 7 bases. CDR1 is LGHNA, CDR2 YSLEER, per germline. Trimming cost V 0 bases and J 2 bases; bases outside gene matches: 4. There are 15 residues in the CDR3. The CDR3 sequence: CASSQEPGGPYEQYF. CDR3 sequence (DNA): TGCGCCAGCAGCCAAGAACCGGGAGGACCCTACGAGCAGTACTTC.

This chain joins TRBV6-6 and TRBJ1-5; 7 bases match TRBD1. The V and J ends lost 10 bases and 1 base, in that order; junction bases with no gene match: 10. The length of the CDR3 is 15 residues. Looked up from germline, CDR1 is MNHNY and CDR2 is SVGAGI (reference sequence). CDR3 nucleotides: TGTGCCACCTCCTGGGGGACAGCAAGCAATCAGCCCCAGCATTTT. This sequence encodes CATSWGTASNQPQHF.

The genes are TRBV2 and TRBJ1-4; D gene unclear. Germline V gene data show CDR1 as SNHLY and CDR2 as FYNNEI. V was cut by 4 bases and J by 5 bases, with 8 bases left in between. The CDR3 sequence is 13 residues long. The CDR3 loop reads CASSGTGNEKLFF. The CDR3, as DNA: TGTGCCAGCAGTGGAACGGGAAATGAAAAACTGTTTTTT.

The J gene is TRBJ1-1, the V gene TRBV6-5; D uncertain. Germline loops: CDR1 MNHEY, CDR2 SVGAGI. This CDR3 is built from 14 residues. V was clipped by 8 bases and J by 5 bases, with 18 bases between them. The CDR3 bases are TGTGCCAGCCGCTCTCCTTTTGAGGGTACTGAAGCTTTCTTT. Translated: CASRSPFEGTEAFF.

The chain links TRBV7-2 to TRBJ1-6, with 8 nucleotides matching TRBD1. The CDR3 covers 13 residues. Germline V gene lookup returns CDR1 SGHTA and CDR2 FQGNSA. After removal of 4 bases from V and 10 bases from J, the junction contained 3 bases not matched to a gene. The CDR3 loop reads CASSSDRDSPLHF. The CDR3, as DNA: TGTGCCAGCAGCTCGGACAGGGACTCACCCCTCCACTTT.

The rearrangement joins TRBV29-1 to TRBJ1-2; D gene unclear. The CDR3 extends over 16 amino acids. The V end was cut by 0 bases, the J end by 1 base, with 15 bases between. Germline-derived CDR1 and CDR2 are SQVTM and ANQGSEA. The CDR3: CSVEDHLKLINYGYTF. The CDR3 bases are TGCAGCGTTGAAGATCATTTGAAGCTAATTAACTATGGCTACACCTTC.

This chain uses TRBV7-9 with TRBJ2-3; 8 nucleotides align to TRBD2. There are 18 residues in the CDR3. V trimming: 0 bases; J trimming: 1 base; junction bases outside the gene matches: 9. The V gene's germline CDR1 is SEHNR and CDR2 FQNEAQ (reference sequence). The CDR3 loop reads CASSLAPIAGHGTDTQYF. The CDR3 DNA reads TGTGCCAGCAGCTTAGCTCCCATAGCGGGACATGGCACAGATACGCAGTATTTT.

The chain combines TRBV19 with TRBJ1-4, with 9 nucleotides matching TRBD1. CDR3 length: 15 residues. V was clipped by 6 bases and J by 3 bases; unmatched bases: 5. Germline CDR1 reads LNHDA; CDR2 reads SQIVND (reference sequence). CDR3 DNA sequence: TGTGCCAGTAGCACATGGACAGGGGCTAATGAAAAACTGTTTTTT. Its translation: CASSTWTGANEKLFF. Together with reference TRBV19 and TRBJ1-4, the CDR3 gives the full variable domain: DGGITQSPKYLFRKEGQNVTLSCEQNLNHDAMYWYRQDPGQGLRLIYYSQIVNDFQKGDIAEGYSVSREKKESFPLTVTSAQKNPTAFYLCASSTWTGANEKLFFGSGTQLSVL.

This clone was observed once. The V call is TRBV5-1, the J call TRBJ2-3, with TRBD2 identical over 7 bases. The CDR3 extends over 14 amino acids. J lost 2 bases, V lost 0 bases, and 0 bases had no gene match. Looked up from germline, CDR1 is SGHRS and CDR2 is YFSETQ. CDR3 bases: TGCGCCAGCAGCTTGGGACTAGCCACAGATACGCAGTATTTT. Translation gives CASSLGLATDTQYF.

The CDR3 DNA follows: TGTGCCAGCAGCCAACAGGGGGGCAATGAGCAGTTCTTC. Protein product: CASSQQGGNEQFF. V gene TRBV7-2 combines with J gene TRBJ2-1, with 8 bases aligning to TRBD1. The J segment lost 6 bases and the V segment lost 5 bases, leaving 3 bases of the junction unmatched. This CDR3 spans 13 amino acids. CDR1 is SGHTA, CDR2 FQGNSA, per germline.

This chain joins TRBV29-1 and TRBJ1-5; perhaps TRBD1 as D (5 bases). Germline CDR1 SQVTM, CDR2 ANQGSEA. There are 13 residues in the CDR3. With 5 bases removed from V and 5 bases from J, the gap between germline ends came to 13 bases. The DNA for the CDR3 is TGCAGCGTTAGGGGTGCTACGGATCAGCCCCAGCATTTT. This sequence encodes CSVRGATDQPQHF.

This clone was counted a single time. The chain has TRBV14 and TRBJ1-4; TRBD1 aligns across 8 bases. The trim removed 4 bases at V and 6 bases at J, leaving 7 bases unmatched. The V gene's germline CDR1 is SGHDN and CDR2 FVKESK. CDR3 size: 15 residues. The CDR3 sequence is CASSRFTGGYEKLFF. The DNA for the CDR3 is TGTGCCAGCAGCCGGTTTACAGGGGGGTATGAAAAACTGTTTTTT.

The rearrangement joins TRBV24-1 to TRBJ2-2; 14 positions agree with TRBD2. CDR1 is KGHDR and CDR2 is SFDVKD in the germline V gene. The CDR3 length is 19 residues. V gave up 4 bases and J gave up 5 bases; unmatched junction bases: 11. Written as DNA, the CDR3 is TGTGCCACCAGTGACCCCCCGGGACTAGCGGGAGATCATACCGGGGAGCTGTTTTTT. Amino acids: CATSDPPGLAGDHTGELFF.

The rearrangement links TRBV27 to TRBJ2-6, with D perhaps TRBD2 (5 bases). CDR1 is MNHEY and CDR2 is SMNVEV in the germline V gene (reference sequence). V dropped 2 bases and J dropped 2 bases, with 16 bases sitting between them. CDR3 length equals 18 residues. The CDR3 is CASSLLGPGSAGANVLTF. The DNA of the CDR3 is TGTGCCAGCAGTTTACTGGGCCCGGGGTCGGCTGGGGCCAACGTCCTGACTTTC. The complete variable domain, with remaining parts taken from reference TRBV27 and TRBJ2-6, reads EAQVTQNPRYLITVTGKKLTVTCSQNMNHEYMSWYRQDPGLGLRQIYYSMNVEVTDKGDVPEGYKVSRKEKRNFPLILESPSPNQTSLYFCASSLLGPGSAGANVLTFGAGSRLTVL.

This chain connects TRBV19 to TRBJ1-1; D is perhaps TRBD1 (5 bases). V lost 6 bases to trimming and J lost 5 bases, with 13 bases between them. Per the germline V gene, CDR1 is LNHDA and CDR2 is SQIVND (reference sequence). This CDR3 contains 13 residues. The CDR3 region has the DNA TGTGCCAGTAGCCCAGGCGGGGGAACTGAAGCTTTCTTT. It is translated as CASSPGGGTEAFF.

This clone was observed a single time. J is TRBJ2-2 and V is TRBV7-2; TRBD1 might be the D (5 bases). This CDR3 has 15 amino acids. The ends were cut back, 4 bases at V and 1 base at J, with 10 bases in the middle. Looked up from germline, CDR1 is SGHTA and CDR2 is FQGNSA. The CDR3 spells CASSYFQGNTGELFF. DNA of the CDR3: TGTGCCAGCAGCTATTTCCAGGGGAACACCGGGGAGCTGTTTTTT.

This chain links TRBV27 with TRBJ2-2; 10 bases align to TRBD2. Germline CDR1 and CDR2: MNHEY and SMNVEV (reference sequence). V trimming: 1 base; J trimming: 4 bases; junction bases outside the gene matches: 6. The CDR3 runs to 17 residues. The CDR3 sequence is CASSLLGTSEVTGELFF. In nucleotides, the CDR3 is TGTGCCAGCAGTTTATTGGGGACTAGCGAGGTCACCGGGGAGCTGTTTTTT.

This clone was seen just once. The chain employs TRBV4-2 and TRBJ2-7; no clear D gene. This CDR3 has 15 amino acids. The V end was cut by 5 bases, the J end by 0 bases, with 14 bases between. The germline V gene encodes CDR1 LGHNA and CDR2 YNFKEQ. CDR3 coding DNA: TGTGCCAGCAGCGCACAGACAAGTTTCTCCTACGAGCAGTACTTC. The encoded protein is CASSAQTSFSYEQYF.

The J gene is TRBJ1-6, the V gene TRBV3-1 (or the pseudogene TRBV3-2), with TRBD1 as a possible D gene (5 bases). This CDR3 region has 15 residues. The germline CDR1 and CDR2 sequences are LGHDT and YNNKEL (reference sequence). Deletions cut 1 base from V and 14 bases from J, with 18 bases between. In DNA form, the CDR3 reads TGTGCCAGCAGCCAAGTTGAAGGGGTCCATGTTGCCCTCCACTTT. This encodes CASSQVEGVHVALHF.